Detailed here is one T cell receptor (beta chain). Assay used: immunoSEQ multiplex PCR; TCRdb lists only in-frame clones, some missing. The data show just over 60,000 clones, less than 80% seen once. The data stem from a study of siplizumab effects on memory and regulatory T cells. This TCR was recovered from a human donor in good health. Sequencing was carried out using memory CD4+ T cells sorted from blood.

The CDR3 protein is CASSFLTNTEAFF. The DNA of the CDR3 is TGCGCCAGCAGCTTCCTAACGAACACTGAAGCTTTCTTT. This rearrangement joins TRBV5-1 to TRBJ1-1; D call uncertain. The CDR3 loop spans 13 amino acids. Germline CDR1 is SGHRS and CDR2 is YFSETQ. V was cut by 2 bases and J by 1 base, with 6 bases left in between.